This T cell receptor beta chain was captured by sequencing in a study of T cell repertoires in cytomegalovirus infection. For the study at large: CMV infection plus the matching HLA type was flagged by public TCR beta signatures. Notes on the study in general: People with CMV and the relevant HLA were identified by cumulative public TCR beta family frequency. The ex vivo response was dominated by HLA-C-restricted CMV-specific TCR beta clonotypes.

The ends lost 8 bases at V and 5 bases at J; junction bases unmatched: 17. The V gene's germline CDR1 is SEHNR and CDR2 FQNEAQ (reference sequence). CDR3 length equals 17 residues. A remark on this clonotype: As yet, its antigen is unknown.

In TCRdb, the reads were re-called with MiXCR into one record per CDR3 protein. The repertoire holds 300,000 to 450,000 distinct CDR3 sequences, with 15% to 20% as singletons. V and J are TRBV7-9 and TRBJ2-5; 10 positions agree with TRBD1. The sample comprised PBMCs. The receptor was isolated from a human donor in good health (CMV status not recorded). Some clones in this sample may be carry-over from other donors' samples. CDR3 in amino acids: CASLPRDRGAGGETQYF. For the CDR3, the DNA is TGTGCCAGCTTACCCCGGGACAGGGGCGCGGGGGGCGAGACCCAGTACTTC.